The rows below give T cell receptor beta chains drawn from one sample of a study of cytomegalovirus exposure and HLA in healthy donors. The table came from immunoSEQ multiplex PCR; TCRdb's copy has only in-frame clones and leaves some out. The data contain around 130,000 clones, about 75% of them singletons. The sample was PBMCs. The receptors come from a woman aged 40 to 50 in good health and CMV-seropositive. CDR3s include the opening cysteine and the closing phenylalanine or tryptophan. D genes are given only for firm matches. Not every row has a clone size; where given, it reads once, few, many or a size class.

d_call clone_size j_call v_call cdr3_nt cdr3_aa
NA NA TRBJ2-1 TRBV29-1 TGCAGCGTCGTGGAGCTGTTGGGTGAGCAGTTCTTC CSVVELLGEQFF
TRBD2 NA TRBJ2-1 TRBV19 TGTGCCAGTACCCTCCCCGGGACTAGCGGGAGTGTCAATGAGCAGTTCTTC CASTLPGTSGSVNEQFF
TRBD1 NA TRBJ2-7 TRBV19 TGTGCCAGCGGGACAGGGACCTACGAGCAGTACTTC CASGTGTYEQYF
TRBD1 NA TRBJ2-7 TRBV6-5 TGTGCCAGCACCAAGGGGACAGACTACGAGCAGTACTTC CASTKGTDYEQYF
TRBD1 NA TRBJ1-1 TRBV9 TGTGCCAGCAGCGTAGCGGGACAGGGGGGAAGTATGAACACTGAAGCTTTCTTT CASSVAGQGGSMNTEAFF
TRBD1 few TRBJ1-2 TRBV28 TGTGCCAGCAGCTTAGACAGGGAGAAGAAAGGCTACACCTTC CASSLDREKKGYTF
NA NA TRBJ1-5 TRBV19 TGTGCCAGTAGTATTCTCGGGGGGCTGAATCAGCCCCAGCATTTT CASSILGGLNQPQHF
NA NA TRBJ2-1 TRBV7-3 TGTGCCAGCAGTAATTCCTCCTACAATGAGCAGTTCTTC CASSNSSYNEQFF
TRBD1 few TRBJ2-3 TRBV11-2 TGTGCCAGCAGCTTTCCGGGACAGGACACAGATACGCAGTATTTT CASSFPGQDTDTQYF
NA NA TRBJ1-5 TRBV27 TGTGCCAGCAGTTTAGGGAGGATGGTTCAACAGCCCCAGCATTTT CASSLGRMVQQPQHF
TRBD1 NA TRBJ1-1 TRBV4-1 TGCGCCAGCAGCCAAGAACCGGACAGGGGGCTATGGTACACTGAAGCTTTCTTT CASSQEPDRGLWYTEAFF
TRBD1 NA TRBJ1-2 TRBV7-6 TGTGCCAGCAGTTACACAGGGGGGAATGGCTACACCTTC CASSYTGGNGYTF
NA few TRBJ2-3 TRBV4-2 TGTGCCAGCAGCCAGCATGCCGCGGGTGCCGGACGGATTAGCACAGATACGCAGTATTTT CASSQHAAGAGRISTDTQYF
TRBD2 NA TRBJ2-5 TRBV5-1 TGCGCCAGCAGCACGGGACTAGCGGGCCAAGAGACCCAGTACTTC CASSTGLAGQETQYF
NA once TRBJ2-5 TRBV6-5 TGTGCCAGCAGCCCCGGTCGGACACCCGGGGGGACCCAGTACTTC CASSPGRTPGGTQYF
NA NA TRBJ1-1 TRBV7-2 TGTGCCAGCAGATTATCAGGAATGAACACTGAAGCTTTCTTT CASRLSGMNTEAFF
TRBD2 few TRBJ2-1 TRBV4-3 TGCGCCAGCAGCCACCGGGACTATTACAATGAGCAGTTCTTC CASSHRDYYNEQFF
TRBD1 once TRBJ2-2 TRBV7-9 TGTGCCAGCAGCTTTTCAGGGGGCGACACCGGGGAGCTGTTTTTT CASSFSGGDTGELFF
NA once TRBJ1-1 TRBV7-2 TGTGCCAGCAGCTTATTACAGGGACACACTGAAGCTTTCTTT CASSLLQGHTEAFF
TRBD1 once TRBJ2-1 TRBV2 TGTGCCAGCAGTCTAGGGACAGGGGATGAGCAGTTCTTC CASSLGTGDEQFF
TRBD2 NA TRBJ2-7 TRBV9 TGTGCCAGCAGCAGGAGACTAGCGGGAGTGAGCGAGCAGTACTTC CASSRRLAGVSEQYF
TRBD1 medium-sized TRBJ2-7 TRBV5-6 TGTGCCAGCAGCCCGACAGGGAGCGAGCAGTACTTC CASSPTGSEQYF
TRBD1 NA TRBJ2-1 TRBV29-1 TGCAGCGCCGTTAAGACAGGGTCCTACAATGAGCAGTTCTTC CSAVKTGSYNEQFF
NA NA TRBJ2-3 TRBV4-3 TGCGCCAGCAGCCAAGAGGACTCGTTGGGGCAGTATTTT CASSQEDSLGQYF
NA NA TRBJ1-3 TRBV4-1 TGCGCCAGCAGCCAAGATCCTTTGACGGAGAAGGGAAACACCATATATTTT CASSQDPLTEKGNTIYF
TRBD2 NA TRBJ2-1 TRBV9 TGTGCCAGCAGCACCCGGACTAGCGGGGGGCCGGGGGGTGGGGAGCAGTTCTTC CASSTRTSGGPGGGEQFF
NA NA TRBJ1-1 TRBV30 TGTGCCTGGAGCTTACAGAGTAGCACTGAAGCTTTCTTT CAWSLQSSTEAFF